This TCR beta chain appears in the sequencing data of a study of shared clonotypes between healthy human individuals. This CDR3 comprises 14 residues. Germline V CDR1 and CDR2: SGHTA, FQGTGA. Trimming took 1 base from V and 5 from J, leaving 11 bases between them. This clone was observed once. A split of CD4+ cells into CD45RA+ naive and CD45RA-negative memory subsets was performed. Here immunoSEQ multiplex PCR was the method, and the copy in TCRdb shows in-frame clones only, minus some. This sample has over 850,000 clones, with approximately 80% found just once. Specimen: memory CD4+ T cells from PBMCs. Subset defined: CD45RA-negative fraction. This receptor was obtained from a man aged 18 to 35 in good health. Some clones in this sample may be carry-over from other donors' samples. The chain is built from TRBV7-3 and TRBJ2-5; D is perhaps TRBD1 (5 bases). CDR3: CASSLIPGKETQYF. The CDR3 nucleotides read TGTGCCAGCAGCTTAATTCCAGGGAAGGAGACCCAGTACTTC.